These 29 T cell receptor beta chains were all obtained from the same sample, sequenced in a study of TIL therapy for anti-PD-1-resistant metastatic lung cancer. Time point indicated: pre-treatment sample, taken before nivolumab and TIL therapy. The tumor samples were excised metastases, mostly pleural nodules or supraclavicular lymph nodes. The immunoSEQ assay was v3. Assay: immunoSEQ multiplex PCR; the TCRdb copy retains only in-frame clones and omits some. Of about 100,000 clones listed, about two thirds are singletons. Sequenced here: tumor tissue, sampled at baseline. The receptors were sampled from a person aged 25 to 85 with non-small cell lung cancer.

This clone was seen more than once but under ten times. V gene TRBV18 combines with J gene TRBJ1-4; D not resolved. The V end was cut by 6 bases, the J end by 8 bases, with 22 bases between. This CDR3 spans 16 amino acids. Germline CDR1 is KGHSH and CDR2 is LQKENI. This CDR3 reads CASSRRGLGVGEKLFF. The CDR3 DNA sequence: TGTGCCAGCTCCCGACGGGGTCTGGGCGTTGGGGAAAAACTGTTTTTT.

The chain uses TRBV24-1 and TRBJ2-1; 11 bases agree with TRBD2. The CDR3 totals 15 residues. The V gene end was trimmed by 6 bases and the J gene end by 5 bases; junction bases not matched to a gene: 5. CDR1 and CDR2 (germline): KGHDR, SFDVKD. Here the CDR3 reads CATSFPSGRNNEQFF. The CDR3 coding sequence is TGTGCCACCAGTTTCCCTAGCGGGAGGAACAATGAGCAGTTCTTC.

This chain connects TRBV6-5 to TRBJ2-2, with a possible D match to TRBD1 (5 bases). This CDR3 has 15 amino acids. Trimming took off 6 bases at V and 2 bases at J, with 13 bases between the two ends. Germline V gene lookup returns CDR1 MNHEY and CDR2 SVGAGI. The CDR3 nucleotides are TGTGCCAGCAGCCGACCCAGGGAAAACACCGGGGAGCTGTTTTTT. Protein product: CASSRPRENTGELFF.

The chain recombines TRBV28 with TRBJ2-4; possibly TRBD2 for D (6 bases). From germline, CDR1 is MDHEN and CDR2 SYDVKM. CDR3 length: 21 amino acids. V lost 6 bases, J lost 1 base, and 31 bases lay in between. CDR3 sequence reads: CASSLPVSPGESPVAKNIQYF. The DNA for the CDR3 is TGTGCCAGCAGCCTCCCAGTTTCCCCGGGAGAAAGTCCAGTGGCCAAAAACATTCAGTACTTC.

J is TRBJ2-7 and V is TRBV6-2 or TRBV6-3; TRBD2 matches 9 bases. This CDR3 region has 16 residues. V dropped 2 bases and J dropped 6; count of bases not matched to a gene: 11. From germline, CDR1 is MNHEY and CDR2 SVGEGT. The chain's CDR3 is CASSYMAGGPWGEQYF. CDR3 nucleotide sequence: TGTGCCAGCAGTTACATGGCGGGAGGGCCTTGGGGCGAGCAGTACTTC.

V and J are TRBV6-5 and TRBJ2-7; D not certain. This CDR3 is built from 15 residues. V gave up 0 bases and J gave up 3 bases, with 12 bases separating them. Germline-derived CDR1 and CDR2 are MNHEY and SVGAGI. CDR3 sequence (DNA): TGTGCCAGCAGTTACTCGTTAGGGTCGATCTACGAGCAGTACTTC. Translated, it gives CASSYSLGSIYEQYF.

In this sample, this clone turned up a few times. J is TRBJ1-6 and V is TRBV10-3, with a possible D match to TRBD1 (6 bases). CDR1 ENHRY and CDR2 SYGVKD come from the germline V gene. The CDR3 covers 14 residues. The ends were cut back, 7 bases at V and 6 bases at J, with 13 bases in the middle. The CDR3 bases are TGTGCCATCAACCAGGGGAACGGTAATTCACCCCTCCACTTT. Translated, it gives CAINQGNGNSPLHF.

The chain couples TRBV7-9 to TRBJ2-5, with 12 positions matching TRBD2. The CDR3 has 18 residues. CDR1 SEHNR and CDR2 FQNEAQ come from the germline V gene (reference sequence). V was pared by 5 bases and J by 5 bases, with 15 bases of the junction left unmatched. CDR3: CASSRIVASGGARETQYF. Here the CDR3 DNA reads TGTGCCAGCAGCCGAATAGTGGCTAGCGGGGGGGCACGGGAGACCCAGTACTTC.

This clone was observed a handful of times. The chain is built from TRBV5-1 and TRBJ2-7; D is undetermined. This CDR3 has 13 residues. In germline, CDR1 is SGHRS, CDR2 YFSETQ. The V end lost 0 bases, the J end lost 3 bases, and 7 bases lay between the germline ends. The CDR3 spells CASSLATNYEQYF. The CDR3 DNA follows: TGCGCCAGCAGCTTGGCCACAAACTACGAGCAGTACTTC.

The chain joins TRBV6-2 or TRBV6-3 to TRBJ1-5; 8 positions agree with TRBD1. CDR3 size: 16 residues. CDR1 is MNHEY, CDR2 SVGEGT, per germline. V gave up 5 bases and J gave up 1 base; unmatched junction bases: 7. CDR3 nucleotides: TGTGCCAGCAGTACTGACAGGGGTTGGAGCAATCAGCCCCAGCATTTT. Its translation is CASSTDRGWSNQPQHF.

J is TRBJ2-7 and V is TRBV18, with 10 bases that match TRBD2. Germline V lookup: CDR1 KGHSH, CDR2 LQKENI. The CDR3 covers 18 residues. Unmatched junction bases numbered 10, after V lost 2 bases and J lost 0 bases. This chain's CDR3 is CASSPRGTSGVHSYEQYF. In DNA, the CDR3 is TGTGCCAGCTCACCAAGGGGCACTAGCGGGGTTCACTCCTACGAGCAGTACTTC.

The chain uses TRBV9 and TRBJ2-1; TRBD2 might be the D (6 bases). Germline V gene data show CDR1 as SGDLS and CDR2 as YYNGEE. The CDR3 runs 16 residues. Deletions cut 0 bases from V and 1 base from J, with 11 bases between. CDR3 amino acids: CASSVGISGSYNEQFF. CDR3 sequence (DNA): TGTGCCAGCAGCGTAGGGATTAGCGGATCCTACAATGAGCAGTTCTTC.

The V and J genes are TRBV7-2 and TRBJ1-5, with 10 bases matching TRBD1. Germline trimming cut 4 bases from V and 3 bases from J; bases unmatched to any gene: 6. The CDR3 spans 16 residues. Germline CDR1 is SGHTA and CDR2 is FQGNSA. The CDR3 DNA is TGTGCCAGCAGCTCTCGACAGGGGGCTAACAATCAGCCCCAGCATTTT. This sequence encodes CASSSRQGANNQPQHF. Combining the CDR3 with reference TRBV7-2 and TRBJ1-5 gives the whole variable domain GAGVSQSPSNKVTEKGKDVELRCDPISGHTALYWYRQSLGQGLEFLIYFQGNSAPDKSGLPSDRFSAERTGGSVSTLTIQRTQQEDSAVYLCASSSRQGANNQPQHFGDGTRLSIL.

This clone occurred a few times. The V gene is TRBV5-3, the J gene TRBJ2-7, with 7 bases matching TRBD1. TRBV5-3 belongs to the ORF category, with a function that is uncertain. Germline trimming cut 4 bases from V and 2 bases from J; bases unmatched to any gene: 6. There are 14 residues in the CDR3. This CDR3 is CARSPPTGTYEQYF. The CDR3 nucleotides read TGTGCCAGAAGCCCACCGACAGGGACCTACGAGCAGTACTTC.

This clone was found a few times. V gene TRBV10-3 combines with J gene TRBJ1-3, with TRBD1 identical over 9 bases. Germline V gene lookup returns CDR1 ENHRY and CDR2 SYGVKD. The V gene end was trimmed by 7 bases and the J gene end by 8 bases; junction bases not matched to a gene: 6. The CDR3 consists of 13 residues. DNA for the CDR3: TGTGCCATCATGGGACAGGGAGGGGACACCATATATTTT. Its translation: CAIMGQGGDTIYF.

The chain couples TRBV28 to TRBJ2-7; 9 bases map to TRBD2. The J segment lost 5 bases and the V segment lost 5 bases, leaving 10 bases of the junction unmatched. Germline V gene lookup returns CDR1 MDHEN and CDR2 SYDVKM. The length of the CDR3 is 15 residues. CDR3 in DNA: TGTGCCAGCAGTCACTCCGGGACTAGCTCTCACGAGCAGTACTTC. Its protein is CASSHSGTSSHEQYF.

The genes are TRBV2 and TRBJ2-1, with 11 bases aligning to TRBD2. The CDR3 totals 14 residues. V gave up 6 bases and J gave up 7 bases; unmatched junction bases: 5. CDR1 SNHLY and CDR2 FYNNEI come from the germline V gene. CDR3 nucleotide sequence: TGTGCCAGCAGGCTAGCGGGGGGCGTGAATGAGCAGTTCTTC. Amino acid sequence: CASRLAGGVNEQFF.

This clone turned up a few times. The V gene is TRBV7-2, the J gene TRBJ1-3; D is uncertain. V lost 5 bases, J lost 0 bases, and 8 bases lay in between. The germline CDR1 and CDR2 sequences are SGHTA and FQGNSA. The CDR3 sequence is 14 residues long. In DNA, the CDR3 is TGTGCCAGCAGCAGAGACTCCTCTGGAAACACCATATATTTT. Its protein product is CASSRDSSGNTIYF.

As DNA, the CDR3 is TGTGCCAGCAGCTTAACGAAGGACCTAGCGGGGGGCCGCCGGGAGCTGTTTTTT. Protein product: CASSLTKDLAGGRRELFF. The rearrangement uses TRBV7-3 and TRBJ2-2; TRBD2 matches 11 bases. The CDR3 contains 18 residues. V was pared by 0 bases and J by 9 bases, with 12 bases of the junction left unmatched. Germline CDR1 and CDR2: SGHTA and FQGTGA.

This clone was found once. The chain links TRBV5-1 to TRBJ1-3; no clear D. Trimming removed 1 base from V and 0 bases from J, with 11 bases in between. CDR3 length equals 16 residues. Looked up from germline, CDR1 is SGHRS and CDR2 is YFSETQ. The CDR3 region has the DNA TGCGCCAGCAGCTTGTATGAGGGTTACTCTGGAAACACCATATATTTT. Its translation is CASSLYEGYSGNTIYF. Full variable domain (rest looked up from reference TRBV5-1 and TRBJ1-3): KAGVTQTPRYLIKTRGQQVTLSCSPISGHRSVSWYQQTPGQGLQFLFEYFSETQRNKGNFPGRFSGRQFSNSRSEMNVSTLELGDSALYLCASSLYEGYSGNTIYFGEGSWLTVV.

The chain recombines TRBV5-1 with TRBJ1-3; 8 bases align to TRBD1. The CDR3 loop spans 15 amino acids. CDR1 SGHRS and CDR2 YFSETQ come from the germline V gene. J lost 2 bases, V lost 4 bases, and 5 bases had no gene match. The DNA of the CDR3 is TGCGCCAGCAGCACTCAGGGGGCCGCTGGAAACACCATATATTTT. This sequence encodes CASSTQGAAGNTIYF.

This clone was seen once. The gene calls are TRBV28 and TRBJ2-2, with 8 nucleotides matching TRBD2. The CDR3 has 14 residues. V lost 7 bases to trimming and J lost 1 base; unmatched junction nucleotides: 2. Germline CDR1 reads MDHEN; CDR2 reads SYDVKM. The CDR3 loop is CASIAGGNTGELFF. Written as DNA, the CDR3 is TGTGCCAGCATTGCGGGGGGGAACACCGGGGAGCTGTTTTTT.

The J gene is TRBJ2-7, the V gene TRBV6-6; D gene ambiguous. The CDR3 is 14 amino acids. Germline CDR1 and CDR2: MNHNY and SVGAGI (reference sequence). The V end lost 10 bases, the J end lost 0 bases, and 16 bases lay between the germline ends. The CDR3 protein is CATTAKRTSYEQYF. CDR3 nucleotide sequence: TGTGCCACCACGGCGAAACGGACCTCCTACGAGCAGTACTTC.

The chain carries TRBV4-1 and TRBJ2-1; 8 bases align to TRBD2. The CDR3 contains 16 residues. V lost 4 bases and J lost 4; bases outside the gene matches: 9. Per the germline V gene, CDR1 is MGHRA and CDR2 is YSYEKL. Written as DNA, the CDR3 is TGCGCCAGCAGCCTTGCGTCACTAGCGGCGTACAATGAGCAGTTCTTC. Residues: CASSLASLAAYNEQFF.

The chain uses TRBV3-1 (or the pseudogene TRBV3-2) and TRBJ1-5; D not resolved. Trimming took off 1 base at V and 6 bases at J, with 13 bases between the two ends. The CDR3 has 15 amino acids. Germline assignment: CDR1 LGHDT and CDR2 YNNKEL (reference sequence). CDR3 residues: CASSQAWAEGQPQHF. The CDR3 bases are TGTGCCAGCAGCCAAGCTTGGGCGGAAGGTCAGCCCCAGCATTTT.

This chain joins TRBV5-4 and TRBJ1-2, with 8 bases matching TRBD1. The V gene's germline CDR1 is SGHNT and CDR2 YYREEE (reference sequence). V gave up 4 bases and J gave up 5 bases; unmatched junction bases: 4. The CDR3 is 13 amino acids. This chain's CDR3 is CASSPGTGYGYTF. CDR3 DNA: TGTGCCAGCAGCCCCGGGACAGGTTATGGCTACACCTTC.

The V and J genes are TRBV6-5 and TRBJ2-1; D not resolved. CDR3 length equals 14 residues. The V gene's germline CDR1 is MNHEY and CDR2 SVGAGI. The ends were cut back, 7 bases at V and 0 bases at J, with 10 bases in the middle. The CDR3 loop reads CASKPGRSYNEQFF. The DNA of the CDR3 is TGTGCCAGCAAACCGGGCCGCTCCTACAATGAGCAGTTCTTC.

This sequence joins TRBV9 and TRBJ2-3; 7 bases are a match to TRBD2. The V gene end was trimmed by 7 bases and the J gene end by 3 bases; junction bases not matched to a gene: 8. This CDR3 spans 14 amino acids. CDR1 and CDR2 from the germline V gene are SGDLS and YYNGEE. CDR3 DNA: TGTGCCAGCCGGGGGGAGGGCTGGACAGATACGCAGTATTTT. Translated: CASRGEGWTDTQYF.

V usage is TRBV5-4 and J usage is TRBJ2-5, with 13 bases identical to TRBD2. The CDR3 runs 15 residues. Trimming at V came to 2 bases and at J to 4 bases, leaving 2 bases not matched to a gene. Per germline, CDR1 SGHNT and CDR2 YYREEE (reference sequence). The CDR3 nucleotides read TGTGCCAGCAGCTTACGGACTAGCGGGGGAGAGACCCAGTACTTC. This translates into CASSLRTSGGETQYF.